This entry lists 12 T cell receptor beta chains sequenced from one sample in a study of blood T cell repertoires in COVID-19. Clones were sequenced by immunoSEQ multiplex PCR, and TCRdb holds only the in-frame ones, with some missing. The sample gives 200,000 or so clones, less than 90% of which show up once; roughly 2.4% is in the top ten. Specimen: peripheral blood. The receptors come from a woman aged 50 to 60 with acute or convalescent COVID-19.

The chain uses TRBV7-2 and TRBJ2-7; the match to TRBD1 covers 8 bases. The CDR3 has 14 residues. Trimming at V came to 5 bases and at J to 2 bases, leaving 5 bases not matched to a gene. The V gene's germline CDR1 is SGHTA and CDR2 FQGNSA. The CDR3 nucleotides are TGTGCCAGCAGCCTCTGGACAGGGCCCTACGAGCAGTACTTC. It translates to CASSLWTGPYEQYF.

The V and J genes are TRBV10-3 and TRBJ1-1; TRBD1 might be the D (5 bases). With 11 bases removed from V and 2 bases from J, the gap between germline ends came to 15 bases. Germline CDR1 is ENHRY and CDR2 is SYGVKD. The CDR3 is 13 amino acids. The CDR3 coding sequence is TGTGCCGGCAAAGGGACTCCAAACACTGAAGCTTTCTTT. This sequence encodes CAGKGTPNTEAFF.

The chain is built from TRBV19 and TRBJ1-1; D call uncertain. The CDR3 sequence is 13 residues long. Trimming removed 1 base at V and 7 bases at J, with 10 bases between. Germline V gene data show CDR1 as LNHDA and CDR2 as SQIVND (reference sequence). CDR3 protein: CASSIGQVREAFF. CDR3 nucleotides: TGTGCCAGTAGTATAGGTCAGGTACGTGAAGCTTTCTTT. Full variable domain (missing parts from reference TRBV19 and TRBJ1-1): DGGITQSPKYLFRKEGQNVTLSCEQNLNHDAMYWYRQDPGQGLRLIYYSQIVNDFQKGDIAEGYSVSREKKESFPLTVTSAQKNPTAFYLCASSIGQVREAFFGQGTRLTVV.

This chain joins TRBV5-8 and TRBJ2-3; 8 nucleotides agree with TRBD1. CDR3 size: 14 residues. V shed 2 bases and J 5 bases; nucleotides not matched to a gene: 4. Per the germline V gene, CDR1 is SGHTS and CDR2 is YDEGEE. The CDR3 loop is CASSFQGARDTQYF. The CDR3, as DNA: TGTGCCAGCAGCTTTCAGGGGGCGAGAGATACGCAGTATTTT. Full variable domain (outside the CDR3, taken from reference TRBV5-8 and TRBJ2-3): EAGVTQSPTHLIKTRGQQATLRCSPISGHTSVYWYQQALGLGLQFLLWYDEGEERNRGNFPPRFSGRQFPNYSSELNVNALELEDSALYLCASSFQGARDTQYFGPGTRLTVL.

The chain uses TRBV5-1 and TRBJ2-7, with D unresolved. CDR3 length equals 13 residues. Germline assignment: CDR1 SGHRS and CDR2 YFSETQ. V was trimmed by 4 bases and J by 7 bases, leaving 15 bases between them. The CDR3 region is CASSPGEIREQYF. The CDR3 nucleotides read TGCGCCAGCAGCCCCGGAGAGATAAGAGAGCAGTACTTC.

The V call is TRBV6-5, the J call TRBJ2-2; 8 nucleotides line up with TRBD1. Trimming cost V 7 bases and J 7 bases; bases outside gene matches: 11. CDR1 and CDR2 from the germline V gene are MNHEY and SVGAGI. CDR3 size: 15 residues. In DNA, the CDR3 is TGTGCCAGCATGGGGTCAGGGGGCGCCGTCGGGGAGCTGTTTTTT. This sequence encodes CASMGSGGAVGELFF.

This sequence joins TRBV27 and TRBJ2-1, with 7 positions matching TRBD1. The CDR3 is 11 residues long. Trimming took 4 bases from V and 14 from J; bases not matched to a gene: 5. Germline-derived CDR1 and CDR2 are MNHEY and SMNVEV (reference sequence). The CDR3 region is CASSSGQIEFF. In DNA form, the CDR3 reads TGTGCCAGCAGTTCGGGACAGATAGAGTTCTTC.

This chain links TRBV5-4 with TRBJ1-1; TRBD1 agrees at 8 bases. Germline values: CDR1 SGHNT, CDR2 YYREEE (reference sequence). Trimming took 9 bases from V and 1 from J; bases not matched to a gene: 8. The CDR3 is 14 amino acids. For the CDR3, the DNA is TGTGCCACCAACAGCCAGGGGGCGAACACTGAAGCTTTCTTT. This encodes CATNSQGANTEAFF.

The chain combines TRBV7-2 with TRBJ2-1; 12 bases agree with TRBD2. Trimming at V came to 4 bases and at J to 9 bases, leaving 10 bases not matched to a gene. The V gene's germline CDR1 is SGHTA and CDR2 FQGNSA. This CDR3 region has 16 residues. The CDR3 sequence is CASSSLPGLAGSEQFF. CDR3 nucleotide sequence: TGTGCCAGCAGCTCCCTACCGGGACTAGCGGGTAGTGAGCAGTTCTTC.

The chain employs TRBV3-1 (or the pseudogene TRBV3-2) and TRBJ1-2; TRBD1 matches 7 bases. Germline loops: CDR1 LGHDT, CDR2 YNNKEL (reference sequence). V lost 3 bases to trimming and J lost 2 bases; unmatched junction nucleotides: 6. CDR3 length: 15 residues. For the CDR3, the DNA is TGTGCCAGCAGCCAGGCAGGGGGAGAAAACTATGGCTACACCTTC. It yields the protein CASSQAGGENYGYTF.

V gene TRBV19 combines with J gene TRBJ1-2; 10 nucleotides align to TRBD1. Trimming removed 4 bases from V and 8 bases from J; junction bases left unmatched: 1. Germline V gene sequence: CDR1 LNHDA, CDR2 SQIVND (reference sequence). The CDR3 sequence is 12 residues long. The CDR3 DNA reads TGTGCCAGTAGTAGGACAGGGGGAGGCTACACCTTC. It codes for CASSRTGGGYTF.

The chain couples TRBV5-4 to TRBJ1-6; D is unclear. Germline CDR1 is SGHNT and CDR2 is YYREEE (reference sequence). Trimming cost V 4 bases and J 8 bases, with 16 bases left between them. The length of the CDR3 is 15 residues. The CDR3 DNA reads TGTGCCAGCAGCCGGGATTTAGGAAGGGATTCACCCCTCCACTTT. The encoded protein is CASSRDLGRDSPLHF.